The present entry profiles one T cell receptor (beta chain) with its context. This record comes from a study of blood T cell repertoires in COVID-19. Study background: COVID-19 samples, acute and convalescent, were from the United States, Italy and Spain. T cells, B-cell-depleted T cells, or PBMCs supplied cDNA or gDNA.

This CDR3 spans 15 amino acids. Per germline, CDR1 MDHEN and CDR2 SYDVKM. V gave up 4 bases and J gave up 8 bases; unmatched junction bases: 10. Sequenced by immunoSEQ multiplex PCR; TCRdb stores in-frame clones only, minus some. The table includes 30,000 to 40,000 clones, more than 70% detected once. This TCR was recovered from a man aged 65-85 years with active COVID-19. The sample was peripheral blood. The V gene is TRBV28, the J gene TRBJ2-2; 7 nucleotides match TRBD2. CDR3 sequence (DNA): TGTGCCAGCAGTTATGGGCTCGGGAGGTTGGGGGAGCTGTTTTTT. It is translated as CASSYGLGRLGELFF.